This T cell receptor beta chain was sequenced in a study of cytomegalovirus exposure and HLA in healthy donors. Amplification used 60 Vbeta primers and 13 Jbeta primers. The data were produced by immunoSEQ multiplex PCR, yet TCRdb's version contains in-frame clones alone and is incomplete. The top ten hold about 2% of the sample, which has some 150,000 clones, 79% seen once. The V and J ends lost 3 bases and 4 bases respectively, with 9 bases between them. The CDR3 totals 13 residues. CDR1 and CDR2 (germline): SGHRS, YFSETQ. This clone appeared a single time. This TCR derives from a woman in her fifties or sixties in good health and CMV-seronegative. Material for sequencing was PBMCs. The chain employs TRBV5-1 and TRBJ2-3, with a weak D call TRBD2 (6 bases). Written as DNA, the CDR3 is TGCGCCAGCAGCTCGACTAGGTCAGATACGCAGTATTTT. Protein product: CASSSTRSDTQYF.